The present TCR beta chain was sequenced within a study of T-cell memory formation after mild COVID-19. About the research overall: TCR clusters were largely donor specific. Study-wide results and limits: For contracting clones, CD4+ ones sat mainly in CM and EM, CD8+ in EMRA. Later expanders leaned CD4+, whereas day 15 to 85 contracting clones were balanced CD4/CD8. A subset of responding clones appeared in pre-infection memory, suggesting cross-reactive memory joined.

In its sample, this clonotype was seen a few times. Its cognate antigen is unknown. The CDR3 sequence is 18 residues long. The V end lost 0 bases, the J end lost 2 bases, and 19 bases lay between the germline ends. CDR1 and CDR2 from the germline V gene are LGHNT and FRNRAP. MiXCR, applied by TCRdb to the 5' RACE reads, yields one record per CDR3 protein. The profile shows about 430,000 distinct CDR3 sequences, approximately 24% of them singletons. The receptor was derived from an adult woman who had mild COVID-19 (a few samples of this study predate the infection). Cell type and time point are not known. The sample was PBMCs or a T cell subset sorted from them (not recorded which). The chain combines TRBV12-5 with TRBJ1-1; D remains unclear. CDR3: CASGLVLRGGAFNTEAFF. For the CDR3, the DNA is TGTGCTAGTGGTTTGGTACTTCGTGGAGGAGCCTTCAACACTGAAGCTTTCTTT.